Below, 17 T cell receptor beta chains from the same sample are listed, as sequenced in a study of CD8+ T cells in alopecia areata. In each case, RNA was isolated and then reverse transcribed into cDNA as the sequencing template. The table came from immunoSEQ multiplex PCR; TCRdb's copy has only in-frame clones and leaves some out. The top ten hold approximately 3.5% of the sample, which has roughly 200,000 clones, around 60% seen once. The treatment is: oral pan-JAK inhibitor, 5-10 mg twice daily. The material sequenced was CD4+ T cells sorted from blood, taken at week 4, from a patient treated with tofacitinib. These receptors were obtained from a human donor with alopecia areata.

This chain joins TRBV30 and TRBJ1-1; D gene unclear. The CDR3 runs to 13 residues. Trimming removed 4 bases at V and 11 bases at J, with 20 bases between. Per the germline V gene, CDR1 is GTSNPN and CDR2 is SVGIG (reference sequence). In DNA form, the CDR3 reads TGTGCCTGGACGCCAGGTTCTTGGGAAAGGGCTTTCTTT. This encodes CAWTPGSWERAFF.

The gene calls are TRBV30 and TRBJ1-3, with no clear D. Germline CDR1 is GTSNPN and CDR2 is SVGIG (reference sequence). V was shortened by 0 bases and J by 1 base, with 10 bases between the two germline ends. The CDR3 loop spans 15 amino acids. The CDR3 protein is CAWSVGPPSGNTIYF. CDR3 DNA: TGTGCCTGGAGTGTGGGTCCACCGTCTGGAAACACCATATATTTT.

The genes are TRBV6-5 and TRBJ2-7; D perhaps matches TRBD1 (6 bases). CDR1 is MNHEY, CDR2 SVGAGI, per germline. This CDR3 spans 13 amino acids. V was trimmed by 4 bases and J by 6 bases, leaving 13 bases between them. The CDR3 sequence: CASSSDSRSEQYF. Written as DNA, the CDR3 is TGTGCCAGCAGTTCGGACAGTCGGAGCGAGCAGTACTTC.

The chain carries TRBV13 and TRBJ2-5, with D possibly being TRBD2 (6 bases). The CDR3 has 15 residues. The V end was cut by 4 bases, the J end by 5 bases, with 17 bases between. CDR1 is PRHDT and CDR2 is FYEKMQ in the germline V gene (reference sequence). CDR3 sequence reads: CASSSGTSRGETQYF. The CDR3 coding sequence is TGTGCCAGCAGCTCCGGGACTTCCCGAGGGGAGACCCAGTACTTC.

The sample holds one count of this clone. J is TRBJ2-2 and V is TRBV7-2; perhaps TRBD1 as D (5 bases). Germline CDR1 is SGHTA and CDR2 is FQGNSA. The CDR3 sequence is 14 residues long. The ends were cut back, 1 base at V and 4 bases at J, with 7 bases in the middle. The CDR3 region is CASSLGRATGELFF. CDR3 bases: TGTGCCAGCAGCTTAGGCAGGGCCACCGGGGAGCTGTTTTTT.

The chain couples TRBV2 to TRBJ2-3, with 8 bases fitting TRBD2. CDR1 SNHLY and CDR2 FYNNEI come from the germline V gene. The CDR3 spans 17 residues. With 5 bases clipped from V and 2 bases from J, the junction kept 12 bases outside the gene matches. The CDR3 bases are TGTGCCAGCAGTTATGGTACCGGACTAGCAAACACAGATACGCAGTATTTT. Its protein product is CASSYGTGLANTDTQYF.

This sequence joins TRBV2 and TRBJ2-5, with D tentatively TRBD2 (5 bases). The V end lost 4 bases, the J end lost 5 bases, and 11 bases lay between the germline ends. The CDR3 sequence is 13 residues long. Germline V gene data show CDR1 as SNHLY and CDR2 as FYNNEI. CDR3 sequence reads: CASSGSSRETQYF. CDR3 nucleotides: TGTGCCAGCAGTGGTTCTAGCCGGGAGACCCAGTACTTC. The full variable domain, in which reference TRBV2 and TRBJ2-5 provide the parts outside the CDR3, is EPEVTQTPSHQVTQMGQEVILRCVPISNHLYFYWYRQILGQKVEFLVSFYNNEISEKSEIFDDQFSVERPDGSNFTLKIRSTKLEDSAMYFCASSGSSRETQYFGPGTRLLVL.

The chain recombines TRBV29-1 with TRBJ1-2; 8 bases map to TRBD1. With V trimmed by 4 bases and J by 2 bases, 18 bases remained unmatched. CDR1 and CDR2 (germline): SQVTM, ANQGSEA. The CDR3 runs 18 residues. In DNA, the CDR3 is TGCAGCGTTGGCGTTGCGATCGGGGGAACAGGGGGGAACTATGGCTACACCTTC. Translation gives CSVGVAIGGTGGNYGYTF.

The rearrangement links TRBV30 to TRBJ1-2; D gene ambiguous. Germline assignment: CDR1 GTSNPN and CDR2 SVGIG (reference sequence). V was trimmed by 2 bases and J by 5 bases, leaving 12 bases between them. The CDR3 totals 13 residues. Written as DNA, the CDR3 is TGTGCCTGGAGTCTGGCAGCGCTATATGGCTACACCTTC. Translated, it gives CAWSLAALYGYTF.

This clone came up a few times. The V call is TRBV5-4, the J call TRBJ2-2; TRBD2 agrees at 10 bases. The CDR3 length is 18 residues. J gave up 0 bases and V 4 bases, and 9 bases lay outside the gene matches. Germline-derived CDR1 and CDR2 are SGHNT and YYREEE (reference sequence). The CDR3 sequence: CASSPLAGAAANTGELFF. The CDR3 DNA is TGTGCCAGCAGCCCCCTAGCGGGGGCGGCCGCGAACACCGGGGAGCTGTTTTTT.

The gene calls are TRBV30 and TRBJ2-1; the D is unclear. This CDR3 region has 11 residues. Per the germline V gene, CDR1 is GTSNPN and CDR2 is SVGIG (reference sequence). The DNA of the CDR3 is TGTGCGGCTAGCTCCTACAATGAGCAGTTCTTC. This codes for CAASSYNEQFF.

The CDR3 loop reads CASSLSQNYGYTF. The CDR3 nucleotides are TGTGCCAGCAGCTTATCCCAGAACTATGGCTACACCTTC. This chain connects TRBV7-9 to TRBJ1-2; no reliable D call. The V and J ends lost 2 bases and 2 bases respectively, with 6 bases between them. The CDR3 contains 13 residues. Germline V lookup: CDR1 SEHNR, CDR2 FQNEAQ (reference sequence). Based on the CDR3 plus reference TRBV7-9 and TRBJ1-2, the full variable domain is DTGVSQNPRHKITKRGQNVTFRCDPISEHNRLYWYRQTLGQGPEFLTYFQNEAQLEKSRLLSDRFSAERPKGSFSTLEIQRTEQGDSAMYLCASSLSQNYGYTFGSGTRLTVV.

This chain connects TRBV18 to TRBJ1-1; D might be TRBD1 (5 bases). V lost 5 bases to trimming and J lost 1 base, with 14 bases between them. There are 15 residues in the CDR3. Germline V gene sequence: CDR1 KGHSH, CDR2 LQKENI. CDR3 in amino acids: CASSTAGATNTEAFF. CDR3 in DNA: TGTGCCAGCTCAACAGCCGGGGCAACGAACACTGAAGCTTTCTTT.

V and J are TRBV7-2 and TRBJ2-4; D perhaps matches TRBD1 (5 bases). The CDR3 is 11 amino acids. CDR1 SGHTA and CDR2 FQGNSA come from the germline V gene. V was cut by 9 bases and J by 8 bases, with 11 bases left in between. The CDR3 DNA is TGTGCCAGTGAAGGGGTAGACATTCAGTACTTC. Translated: CASEGVDIQYF.

V is TRBV30 and J is TRBJ2-5; 10 bases fit TRBD1. V dropped 2 bases and J dropped 4; count of bases not matched to a gene: 1. The germline CDR1 and CDR2 sequences are GTSNPN and SVGIG (reference sequence). The CDR3 runs to 13 residues. In nucleotides, the CDR3 is TGTGCCTGGAGTCGACAGGGGGCAGAGACCCAGTACTTC. This translates into CAWSRQGAETQYF.

The V gene is TRBV5-1, the J gene TRBJ2-6; no firm D call. The CDR3 is 14 amino acids. Germline CDR1 reads SGHRS; CDR2 reads YFSETQ. Trimming took off 7 bases at V and 0 bases at J, with 8 bases between the two ends. CDR3 DNA: TGCGCCAGCTGCCAGGCCTCTGGGGCCAACGTCCTGACTTTC. Its translation: CASCQASGANVLTF.

This chain joins TRBV5-6 and TRBJ2-1, with unresolved D. Germline V CDR1 and CDR2: SGHDT, YYEEEE. V lost 2 bases and J lost 0, with 9 bases in between. The CDR3 has 15 amino acids. CDR3 amino acids: CASSLPVSSYNEQFF. CDR3 bases: TGTGCCAGCAGCTTACCAGTGAGCTCCTACAATGAGCAGTTCTTC.